In this sample, the clone carrying this T cell receptor beta chain turned up a few times. These data are taken from a study of blood T cell repertoires in COVID-19. V lost 6 bases, J lost 5 bases, and 3 bases stayed unmatched. Per the germline V gene, CDR1 is LGHNA and CDR2 is YSLEER. This CDR3 spans 14 amino acids. Some clones are missing from TCRdb's copy, which holds only in-frame ones; the method was immunoSEQ multiplex PCR. The data contain 50,000 to 65,000 clones, 85% to 90% of them singletons. What was sequenced was peripheral blood. This receptor was obtained from a man in his fifties or sixties with active COVID-19. The V and J genes are TRBV4-3 and TRBJ2-3; 12 bases are shared with TRBD2. The CDR3 DNA is TGCGCCAGCAGTCCGGGACTAGCGGGAGATACGCAGTATTTT. Translated: CASSPGLAGDTQYF.